The present entry profiles one T cell receptor beta chain with its context. Its antigen is unidentified. The authors made the TRB cDNA libraries by 5' RACE using UMI labels. TCRdb reprocessed the 5' RACE reads, keeping one entry per CDR3 protein, no DNA. Its table lists 55,000 to 75,000 distinct CDR3 sequences. The data originate from a study of CXCR3-negative and CXCR3-positive naive CD8 T cells. Points from the study as a whole: In CXCR3-positive naive cells, the TRB CDR3s were more hydrophobic than in CXCR3-negative naive cells. No difference in surface CD5 was seen between naive subsets, and TCR strength was inferred from TRB CDR3 properties. The level of CXCR3 expression partially decreased after cryopreservation; the majority of assays used fresh PBMCs. Diversity was high in both naive subsets and much lower in memory cells.

The CDR3 has 12 amino acids. Germline values: CDR1 DFQATT, CDR2 SNEGSKA (reference sequence). The source is a human donor in good health. Some clones in this sample may be carry-over from other donors' samples. V gene TRBV20-1 combines with J gene TRBJ2-7. Sequences were obtained from naive CXCR3+ CD8+ T cells from blood. The sample's subset: CD45RO-CCR7+CD27+CD95- naive CD8+ T cells expressing CXCR3 (TNR3+). This CDR3 is CSARRWGYEQYF.